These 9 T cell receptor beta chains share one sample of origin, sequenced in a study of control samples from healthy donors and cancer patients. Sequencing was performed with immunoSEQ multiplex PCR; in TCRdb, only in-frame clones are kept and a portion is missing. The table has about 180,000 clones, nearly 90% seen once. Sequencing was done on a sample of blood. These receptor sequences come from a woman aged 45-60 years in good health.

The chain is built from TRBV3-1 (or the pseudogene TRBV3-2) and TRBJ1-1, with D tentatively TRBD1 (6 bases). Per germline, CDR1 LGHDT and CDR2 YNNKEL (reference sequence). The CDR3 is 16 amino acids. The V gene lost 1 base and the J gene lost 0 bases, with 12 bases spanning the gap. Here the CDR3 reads CASSQVRQGLNTEAFF. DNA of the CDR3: TGTGCCAGCAGCCAAGTAAGGCAGGGGCTGAACACTGAAGCTTTCTTT.

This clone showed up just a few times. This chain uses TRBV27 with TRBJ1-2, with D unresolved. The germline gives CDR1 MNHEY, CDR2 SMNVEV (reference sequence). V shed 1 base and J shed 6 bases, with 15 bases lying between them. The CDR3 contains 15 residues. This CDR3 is CASSLWATKVNGYTF. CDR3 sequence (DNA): TGTGCCAGCAGTTTATGGGCGACTAAAGTGAATGGCTACACCTTC.

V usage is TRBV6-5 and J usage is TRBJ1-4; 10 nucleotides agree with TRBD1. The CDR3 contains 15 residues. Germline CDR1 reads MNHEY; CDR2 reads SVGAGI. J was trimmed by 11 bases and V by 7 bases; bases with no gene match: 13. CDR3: CASTTDRGQIFKLFF. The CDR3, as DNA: TGTGCCAGCACTACCGACAGGGGGCAAATTTTCAAACTGTTTTTT.

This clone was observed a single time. The CDR3 bases are TGTGCCATCAGAGACATATCCACTGAAGCTTTCTTT. Translated: CAIRDISTEAFF. V is TRBV10-3 and J is TRBJ1-1; D is unclear. Trimming removed 6 bases at V and 4 bases at J, with 9 bases between. The V gene's germline CDR1 is ENHRY and CDR2 SYGVKD. The CDR3 consists of 12 residues.

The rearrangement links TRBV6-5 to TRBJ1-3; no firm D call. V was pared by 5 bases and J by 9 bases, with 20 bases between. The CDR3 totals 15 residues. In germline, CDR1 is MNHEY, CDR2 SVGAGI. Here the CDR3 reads CASSPSGSPKGTIYF. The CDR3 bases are TGTGCCAGCAGTCCATCCGGGTCCCCGAAAGGCACCATATATTTT.

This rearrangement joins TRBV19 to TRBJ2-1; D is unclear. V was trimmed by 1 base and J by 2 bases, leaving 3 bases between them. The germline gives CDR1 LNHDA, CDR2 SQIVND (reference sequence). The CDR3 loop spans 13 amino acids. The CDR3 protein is CASSIVTYNEQFF. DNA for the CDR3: TGTGCCAGTAGTATAGTAACCTACAATGAGCAGTTCTTC.

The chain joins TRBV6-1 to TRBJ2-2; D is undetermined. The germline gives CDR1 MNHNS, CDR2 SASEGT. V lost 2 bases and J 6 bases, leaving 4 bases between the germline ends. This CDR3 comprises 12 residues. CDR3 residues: CASSETSGELFF. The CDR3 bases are TGTGCCAGCAGTGAAACTTCCGGGGAGCTGTTTTTT.

The CDR3 loop reads CVRSLDGPPEQFF. CDR3 bases: TGTGTCAGAAGCTTAGACGGCCCCCCAGAGCAGTTCTTC. The chain has TRBV7-5 and TRBJ2-1. TRBV7-5 has pseudogene status. CDR3 length equals 13 residues.

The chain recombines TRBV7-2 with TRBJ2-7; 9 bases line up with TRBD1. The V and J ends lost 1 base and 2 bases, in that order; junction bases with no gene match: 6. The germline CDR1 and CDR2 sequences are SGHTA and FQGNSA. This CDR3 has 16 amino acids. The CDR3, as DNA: TGTGCCAGCAGCTTAGAAGGGACAGGGAACACCTACGAGCAGTACTTC. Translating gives CASSLEGTGNTYEQYF.